Shown below are 31 T cell receptor beta chains from a single sample sequenced in a study of blood T cell repertoires in COVID-19. Assay: immunoSEQ multiplex PCR; the TCRdb copy retains only in-frame clones and omits some. This sample has approximately 140,000 clones, with 80% to 90% found just once. Sequences were obtained from peripheral blood. These receptor sequences come from a man aged 55 to 70 with active or convalescent COVID-19.

The V and J genes are TRBV12-2 and TRBJ2-1; the table's D call TRBD2 went unverified against the DNA. TRBV12-2 is recorded as a pseudogene. This CDR3 region has 16 residues. The CDR3 reads CASRLTRTSKYNEQFF. CDR3 in DNA: TGTGCAAGTCGCTTAACTAGAACTAGCAAATACAATGAGCAGTTCTTC.

DNA for the CDR3: TGCGCCAGCAGCCAAGATCGGCGGGGAAACATTCAGTACTTC. Protein product: CASSQDRRGNIQYF. The chain joins TRBV4-3 to TRBJ2-4; possibly TRBD2 for D (6 bases). In germline, CDR1 is LGHNA, CDR2 YSLEER. The V end lost 0 bases, the J end lost 6 bases, and 9 bases lay between the germline ends. The CDR3 sequence is 14 residues long.

The gene calls are TRBV28 and TRBJ2-7, with a possible D match to TRBD1 (5 bases). With 1 base removed from V and 5 bases from J, the gap between germline ends came to 12 bases. CDR1 MDHEN and CDR2 SYDVKM come from the germline V gene. CDR3 length: 14 amino acids. The chain's CDR3 is CASSLFQGRHEQYF. CDR3 DNA: TGTGCCAGCAGTTTATTCCAGGGTCGGCACGAGCAGTACTTC.

The rearrangement links TRBV11-3 to TRBJ2-5, with D possibly TRBD1 on 5 matching bases. Trimming shortened V by 2 bases and J by 5 bases, and 12 bases separated the two germline ends. The germline gives CDR1 SGHNT, CDR2 YENEEA. The length of the CDR3 is 14 residues. The CDR3 coding sequence is TGTGCCAGCAGCTTAAGGGGTCAAAAGGAGACCCAGTACTTC. Amino acid sequence: CASSLRGQKETQYF.

The rearrangement uses TRBV5-4 and TRBJ2-3; 8 nucleotides line up with TRBD2. The germline V gene encodes CDR1 SGHNT and CDR2 YYREEE (reference sequence). The V and J ends lost 4 bases and 0 bases, in that order; junction bases with no gene match: 4. This CDR3 has 15 amino acids. CDR3 sequence reads: CASSPGLGSTDTQYF. The CDR3 DNA is TGTGCCAGCAGCCCGGGACTAGGTAGCACAGATACGCAGTATTTT.

This rearrangement joins TRBV15 to TRBJ2-4, with TRBD1 matching 9 bases. There are 14 residues in the CDR3. Germline CDR1 reads LNHNV; CDR2 reads YYDKDF (reference sequence). V trimming: 6 bases; J trimming: 5 bases; junction bases outside the gene matches: 5. Written as DNA, the CDR3 is TGTGCCACCAGGGCGGACAGGGGTGAAAACATTCAGTACTTC. Protein: CATRADRGENIQYF. Together with reference TRBV15 and TRBJ2-4, the CDR3 gives the full variable domain: DAMVIQNPRYQVTQFGKPVTLSCSQTLNHNVMYWYQQKSSQAPKLLFHYYDKDFNNEADTPDNFQSRRPNTSFCFLDIRSPGLGDTAMYLCATRADRGENIQYFGAGTRLSVL.

The chain uses TRBV18 and TRBJ1-1, with no clear D. The germline V and J ends were trimmed by 3 bases and 6 bases, with 14 bases remaining between them. Germline CDR1 and CDR2: KGHSH and LQKENI. The CDR3 runs 14 residues. DNA of the CDR3: TGTGCCAGCTCACCCCAGACGAGGGAGTCTGAAGCTTTCTTT. Residues: CASSPQTRESEAFF.

A few counts support this clone. V usage is TRBV3-1 (or the pseudogene TRBV3-2) and J usage is TRBJ1-5; D remains unclear. Per germline, CDR1 LGHDT and CDR2 YNNKEL (reference sequence). Trimming cost V 4 bases and J 3 bases, with 4 bases left between them. This CDR3 is 12 amino acids long. The CDR3 DNA follows: TGTGCCAGCAGCCTCTACAATCAGCCCCAGCATTTT. This encodes CASSLYNQPQHF.

This CDR3 reads CAISEDRGRYEQYF. The CDR3 region has the DNA TGTGCCATCAGTGAGGACAGGGGAAGGTACGAGCAGTACTTC. The gene calls are TRBV10-3 and TRBJ2-7, with 8 bases identical to TRBD1. J lost 4 bases, V lost 2 bases, and 4 bases had no gene match. The CDR3 has 14 residues. Per the germline V gene, CDR1 is ENHRY and CDR2 is SYGVKD.

The chain has TRBV6-5 and TRBJ1-1, with TRBD1 as a possible D gene (6 bases). Germline V gene lookup returns CDR1 MNHEY and CDR2 SVGAGI. Trimming pared 7 bases from V and 1 base from J, leaving 10 bases between. The length of the CDR3 is 13 residues. The CDR3 sequence: CASKTTGNTEAFF. The CDR3 DNA is TGTGCCAGCAAAACGACAGGGAACACTGAAGCTTTCTTT.

The V gene is TRBV4-2, the J gene TRBJ1-4, with D tentatively TRBD1 (6 bases). Trimming pared 1 base from V and 5 bases from J, leaving 11 bases between. This CDR3 contains 15 residues. The germline gives CDR1 LGHNA, CDR2 YNFKEQ. The CDR3 is CASSQASGTNEKLFF. CDR3 DNA sequence: TGTGCCAGCAGCCAAGCTTCGGGGACAAATGAAAAACTGTTTTTT.

This clone was counted a few times. The chain employs TRBV10-3 and TRBJ1-4, with D perhaps matching TRBD1 (5 bases). Germline assignment: CDR1 ENHRY and CDR2 SYGVKD. The CDR3 consists of 16 residues. Deletions cut 3 bases from V and 4 bases from J, with 15 bases between. This CDR3 is CAISDLAGTNNEKLFF. The CDR3 nucleotides read TGTGCCATCAGTGACCTAGCGGGGACCAATAATGAAAAACTGTTTTTT.

CDR3 amino acids: CASRREPRETQYF. The CDR3 DNA sequence: TGTGCCAGTAGGAGGGAGCCCAGGGAGACCCAGTACTTC. V usage is TRBV19 and J usage is TRBJ2-5; a possible D gene is TRBD2 (5 bases). This CDR3 has 13 residues. CDR1 is LNHDA, CDR2 SQIVND, per germline (reference sequence). V shed 6 bases and J shed 5 bases, with 13 bases lying between them.

This chain connects TRBV7-8 to TRBJ1-1, with a tentative D call TRBD1 (5 bases). Per the germline V gene, CDR1 is SGHVS and CDR2 is FQNEAQ. The CDR3 contains 13 residues. V was shortened by 0 bases and J by 4 bases, with 6 bases between the two germline ends. Here the CDR3 reads CASSLAGRTEAFF. The CDR3 DNA follows: TGTGCCAGCAGCTTAGCGGGGCGCACTGAAGCTTTCTTT.

V is TRBV5-1 and J is TRBJ1-1, with TRBD1 matching 7 bases. Unmatched junction bases numbered 13, after V lost 0 bases and J lost 11 bases. The germline gives CDR1 SGHRS, CDR2 YFSETQ. The CDR3 is made up of 15 amino acids. CDR3 sequence: CASSLEFRTGSEAFF. The CDR3 nucleotides are TGCGCCAGCAGCTTGGAATTTAGGACAGGCTCCGAGGCTTTCTTT.

The J gene is TRBJ1-1, the V gene TRBV5-6, with D possibly being TRBD1 (5 bases). The V and J ends lost 4 bases and 3 bases respectively, with 16 bases between them. The CDR3 is made up of 15 amino acids. The germline V gene has CDR1 SGHDT and CDR2 YYEEEE. In DNA, the CDR3 is TGTGCCAGCAGCCGCCTAGGCGGGGCCGACACTGAAGCTTTCTTT. Translated: CASSRLGGADTEAFF.

Concerning this clone itself: Additional DNA sequences in this sample encode the identical CDR3. The chain employs TRBV5-1 and TRBJ2-7, with D tentatively TRBD2 (6 bases). CDR1 is SGHRS, CDR2 YFSETQ, per germline. V gave up 0 bases and J gave up 4 bases, with 11 bases separating them. The CDR3 loop spans 14 amino acids. CDR3 sequence: CASSLVREPYEQYF. The CDR3 DNA follows: TGCGCCAGCAGCTTGGTACGGGAGCCATACGAGCAGTACTTC.

The genes are TRBV7-2 and TRBJ2-2; the D is unclear. CDR3 length equals 16 residues. The V and J ends lost 0 bases and 0 bases respectively, with 8 bases between them. Germline V gene lookup returns CDR1 SGHTA and CDR2 FQGNSA. The CDR3 nucleotides read TGTGCCAGCAGCTTAGCTGTGTTATCGAACACCGGGGAGCTGTTTTTT. It is translated as CASSLAVLSNTGELFF.

This clone was seen only once. V is TRBV10-3 and J is TRBJ1-2; TRBD1 agrees at 7 bases. CDR1 ENHRY and CDR2 SYGVKD come from the germline V gene. J was trimmed by 8 bases and V by 7 bases; bases with no gene match: 10. The CDR3 length is 13 residues. The CDR3, as DNA: TGTGCCATCAAGAAAAATACAGGGGACGGCTACACCTTC. This gives the protein CAIKKNTGDGYTF.

Comment on this clone: Other nucleotide sequences in the sample specify the same CDR3. V is TRBV3-1 (or the pseudogene TRBV3-2) and J is TRBJ1-5; 10 nucleotides match TRBD1. Germline V CDR1 and CDR2: LGHDT, YNNKEL (reference sequence). V lost 1 base, J lost 2 bases, and 2 bases stayed unmatched. This CDR3 region has 16 residues. In nucleotides, the CDR3 is TGTGCCAGCAGCCAAGCCGGGACAGGGGGCAATCAGCCCCAGCATTTT. Translation gives CASSQAGTGGNQPQHF.

The J gene is TRBJ1-3, the V gene TRBV12-3 or TRBV12-4; D gene uncertain. Trimming pared 11 bases from V and 0 bases from J, leaving 8 bases between. This CDR3 has 12 amino acids. The CDR3 protein is CASASSGNTIYF. CDR3 bases: TGTGCCTCAGCTAGCTCTGGAAACACCATATATTTT.

The chain recombines TRBV5-4 with TRBJ2-3; possibly TRBD2 for D (5 bases). The germline gives CDR1 SGHNT, CDR2 YYREEE (reference sequence). The V and J ends lost 0 bases and 4 bases respectively, with 15 bases between them. This CDR3 region has 16 residues. The CDR3 DNA follows: TGTGCCAGCAGCTTGGAACCGGGAATCTCACCAGATACGCAGTATTTT. Translating it yields CASSLEPGISPDTQYF.

J is TRBJ2-7 and V is TRBV28, with 9 bases fitting TRBD1. The CDR3 extends over 15 amino acids. J lost 0 bases, V lost 8 bases, and 8 bases had no gene match. Germline CDR1 and CDR2: MDHEN and SYDVKM. DNA for the CDR3: TGTGCCAGCTGGGGACAGGGCAAAAACTCCTACGAGCAGTACTTC. Protein product: CASWGQGKNSYEQYF.

The chain links TRBV19 to TRBJ2-2, with 9 bases identical to TRBD1. This CDR3 region has 20 residues. J gave up 4 bases and V 4 bases, and 19 bases lay outside the gene matches. CDR1 is LNHDA, CDR2 SQIVND, per germline (reference sequence). CDR3 in amino acids: CASSRSGTGLFLSRTGELFF. In DNA form, the CDR3 reads TGTGCCAGTAGTAGGTCCGGGACAGGGTTATTTCTTTCGCGCACCGGGGAGCTGTTTTTT.

The V gene is TRBV19, the J gene TRBJ2-7; perhaps TRBD2 as D (7 bases). Germline V gene sequence: CDR1 LNHDA, CDR2 SQIVND (reference sequence). Trimming stripped 3 bases from V and 3 bases from J, with 12 bases between. This CDR3 is built from 14 residues. The chain's CDR3 is CASSMGASGYEQYF. DNA of the CDR3: TGTGCCAGTAGTATGGGGGCTAGCGGCTACGAGCAGTACTTC.

V and J are TRBV4-2 and TRBJ2-1; the match to TRBD2 covers 11 bases. V dropped 0 bases and J dropped 6; count of bases not matched to a gene: 4. The CDR3 runs 16 residues. Germline CDR1 reads LGHNA; CDR2 reads YNFKEQ. CDR3 sequence: CASSQELAGVGNEQFF. The CDR3 DNA is TGTGCCAGCAGCCAAGAACTAGCGGGAGTGGGCAATGAGCAGTTCTTC.

This rearrangement joins TRBV30 to TRBJ1-5; D is unclear. V gave up 2 bases and J gave up 3 bases, with 8 bases separating them. This CDR3 region has 13 residues. Per germline, CDR1 GTSNPN and CDR2 SVGIG (reference sequence). The CDR3 here is CAWSPEDNQPQHF. DNA of the CDR3: TGTGCCTGGAGTCCGGAGGACAATCAGCCCCAGCATTTT.

The chain has TRBV14 and TRBJ1-6; 8 bases fit TRBD1. The germline gives CDR1 SGHDN, CDR2 FVKESK. This CDR3 contains 15 residues. V gave up 1 base and J gave up 10 bases; unmatched junction bases: 6. CDR3 nucleotides: TGTGCCAGCAGCCAAGGGACAGGGAAGATCTCACCCCTCCACTTT. Protein sequence: CASSQGTGKISPLHF.

CDR3 sequence: CASSFGGANYNEQFF. The CDR3 nucleotides are TGTGCCAGCAGCTTCGGAGGGGCTAACTACAATGAGCAGTTCTTC. This chain links TRBV11-3 with TRBJ2-1; D is perhaps TRBD2 (6 bases). There are 15 residues in the CDR3. Trimming stripped 3 bases from V and 3 bases from J, with 12 bases between. Looked up from germline, CDR1 is SGHNT and CDR2 is YENEEA. The variable domain in full, with the rest retrieved from reference TRBV11-3 and TRBJ2-1, is EAGVVQSPRYKIIEKKQPVAFWCNPISGHNTLYWYLQNLGQGPELLIRYENEEAVDDSQLPKDRFSAERLKGVDSTLKIQPAELGDSAVYLCASSFGGANYNEQFFGPGTRLTVL.

The V and J genes are TRBV24-1 and TRBJ2-5, with a possible D match to TRBD2 (6 bases). V dropped 4 bases and J dropped 0 bases, with 8 bases sitting between them. This CDR3 comprises 14 residues. CDR1 and CDR2 (germline): KGHDR, SFDVKD. In DNA form, the CDR3 reads TGTGCCACCAGTGAGGGGGGATACCAAGAGACCCAGTACTTC. Encoded protein: CATSEGGYQETQYF.

To note about this clone: This CDR3 is missing its conserved last phenylalanine or tryptophan, likely due to a read error. The DNA is omitted, as the CDR3 cannot be located on it reliably, and the CDR3 follows TCRdb's listing. The rearrangement joins TRBV9 to TRBJ1-4; no DNA check was done on the table's D call, TRBD1. The CDR3 length is 12 residues, termini included. CDR1 is SGDLS and CDR2 is YYNGEE in the germline V gene. The CDR3 loop is CASSLPGQGGRG.